Below are 23 T cell receptor beta chains sequenced from a single sample in a study of T cells in narcolepsy (dated by TCRdb to the late 2010s). Libraries were made using the immunoSEQ multiplex PCR assay. TCRdb carries this immuneACCESS record with in-frame sequences only. Its versions omit some clonotypes, under half of them owing to an unresolved V gene in the studies checked, with the rest unexplained. The sample yields 9,500 to 12,000 clones; approximately 94% were counted once. The top ten hold roughly 1% of the sample. Input material: CD45RA- memory CD4+ T cells from PBMCs. The intended sense of this specimen's cell subset or site label: memory T cells sorted ex vivo from peripheral blood. The receptor set was obtained from a human donor with narcolepsy.

The chain has TRBV10-1 and TRBJ1-1, with D possibly TRBD1 on 5 matching bases. V shed 0 bases and J shed 4 bases, with 6 bases lying between them. Germline lookup yields CDR1 WNHNN and CDR2 SYGVQD (reference sequence). The CDR3 totals 13 residues. The CDR3 DNA reads TGCGCCAGCAGTGAGTCGACAGCCACTGAAGCTTTCTTT. Its protein is CASSESTATEAFF.

Concerning this clone itself: Germline and junction disagree at one end, which may indicate a read error. The sample carries other DNA sequences with the same CDR3. The chain has TRBV5-4 and TRBJ1-4; D unresolved. This CDR3 has 17 residues. Germline V gene lookup returns CDR1 SGHNT and CDR2 YYREEE (reference sequence). CDR3 sequence (DNA): TGTGCCAGCAGCTTGGTCCCGGGCCGGAACGGGGATGAAAAACTATTTTTT. The encoded protein is CASSLVPGRNGDEKLFF. The full variable domain, rest sourced from reference TRBV5-4 and TRBJ1-4, is ETGVTQSPTHLIKTRGQQVTLRCSSQSGHNTVSWYQQALGQGPQFIFQYYREEENGRGNFPPRFSGLQFPNYSSELNVNALELDDSALYLCASSLVPGRNGDEKLFFGSGTQLSVL.

The chain uses TRBV6-1 and TRBJ1-5, with D possibly matching TRBD1 (5 bases). This CDR3 spans 13 amino acids. V lost 7 bases, J lost 5 bases, and 12 bases lay in between. In germline, CDR1 is MNHNS, CDR2 SASEGT. The CDR3 coding sequence is TGTGCCAGCACCCCCAGGGTGTATCAGCCCCAGCATTTT. Its translation is CASTPRVYQPQHF.

V is TRBV27 and J is TRBJ2-6; no reliable D call. V gave up 6 bases and J gave up 2 bases, with 11 bases separating them. CDR1 and CDR2 (germline): MNHEY, SMNVEV (reference sequence). The CDR3 extends over 15 amino acids. CDR3 protein: CASSPSWAGANVLTF. The CDR3 DNA reads as TGTGCCAGCAGCCCCTCGTGGGCTGGGGCCAACGTCCTGACTTTC.

CDR3 protein: CAWSVTSGVRNIQYF. CDR3 bases: TGTGCCTGGAGTGTGACTAGCGGGGTTAGGAACATTCAGTACTTC. The chain has TRBV30 and TRBJ2-4, with TRBD2 matching over 11 bases. V was clipped by 0 bases and J by 7 bases; unmatched bases: 5. Germline CDR1 GTSNPN, CDR2 SVGIG (reference sequence). The length of the CDR3 is 15 residues.

This clone was seen a single time. V usage is TRBV27 and J usage is TRBJ2-5; TRBD1 agrees at 7 bases. J gave up 4 bases and V 7 bases, and 6 bases lay outside the gene matches. Germline CDR1 and CDR2: MNHEY and SMNVEV (reference sequence). There are 13 residues in the CDR3. The CDR3 loop is CASTRTGLETQYF. In nucleotides, the CDR3 is TGTGCCAGCACCCGGACAGGCTTAGAGACCCAGTACTTC.

The chain joins TRBV5-4 to TRBJ2-1, with D uncertain. The CDR3 contains 13 residues. V shed 0 bases and J shed 5 bases, with 6 bases lying between them. CDR1 and CDR2 (germline): SGHNT, YYREEE (reference sequence). The DNA of the CDR3 is TGTGCCAGCAGCTTGGAACCTAACAATGAGCAGTTCTTC. Translating it yields CASSLEPNNEQFF.

The J gene is TRBJ1-2, the V gene TRBV18; D not certain. Germline CDR1 KGHSH, CDR2 LQKENI. The ends were cut back, 3 bases at V and 5 bases at J, with 7 bases in the middle. CDR3 length: 12 amino acids. CDR3 amino acids: CASSPTSYGYTF. CDR3 nucleotide sequence: TGTGCCAGCTCACCCACCTCGTATGGCTACACCTTC.

The J gene is TRBJ2-7, the V gene TRBV6-1; tentative D call: TRBD1 (5 bases). The V end was cut by 0 bases, the J end by 0 bases, with 9 bases between. This CDR3 region has 15 residues. The germline CDR1 and CDR2 sequences are MNHNS and SASEGT. The CDR3 here is CASSEADDSSYEQYF. The CDR3 region has the DNA TGTGCCAGCAGTGAAGCTGACGACAGCTCCTACGAGCAGTACTTC.

The chain links TRBV5-4 to TRBJ2-7; 7 nucleotides match TRBD1. The CDR3 runs 15 residues. Per the germline V gene, CDR1 is SGHNT and CDR2 is YYREEE (reference sequence). J lost 0 bases, V lost 4 bases, and 7 bases had no gene match. The CDR3 DNA follows: TGTGCCAGCAGCCCAGGGGGTTCCAGCTCCTACGAGCAGTACTTC. It is translated as CASSPGGSSSYEQYF.

The chain has TRBV10-1 and TRBJ2-5; tentatively, D is TRBD1 (6 bases). Germline V gene lookup returns CDR1 WNHNN and CDR2 SYGVQD (reference sequence). This CDR3 spans 13 amino acids. The germline V and J ends were trimmed by 3 bases and 4 bases, with 9 bases remaining between them. CDR3 nucleotides: TGCGCCAGCAGTGACGGGACAACAGAGACCCAGTACTTC. Translation: CASSDGTTETQYF.

The chain employs TRBV30 and TRBJ2-6; D not certain. The V end was cut by 1 base, the J end by 4 bases, with 8 bases between. Germline V CDR1 and CDR2: GTSNPN, SVGIG (reference sequence). CDR3 length: 14 residues. The CDR3, as DNA: TGTGCCTGGAGTGGATTAGCAGGGGCCAACGTCCTGACTTTC. Amino acids: CAWSGLAGANVLTF.

The chain has TRBV30 and TRBJ2-5; no firm D call. Per germline, CDR1 GTSNPN and CDR2 SVGIG (reference sequence). The CDR3 has 19 amino acids. V lost 0 bases to trimming and J lost 4 bases, with 27 bases between them. CDR3 residues: CAWSVFGGPGVGHIETQYF. DNA for the CDR3: TGTGCCTGGAGTGTATTTGGCGGCCCCGGAGTTGGGCATATAGAGACCCAGTACTTC.

The chain couples TRBV7-6 to TRBJ2-2, with D perhaps assigned TRBD1 or TRBD2 (5 bases each). Germline CDR1 SGHVS, CDR2 FNYEAQ. Trimming stripped 5 bases from V and 5 bases from J, with 27 bases between. This CDR3 region has 19 residues. In DNA, the CDR3 is TGTGCCAGCAGCCTACGCCTCCCAGCTCCGGGGCAACTAACCGGGGAGCTGTTTTTT. Encoded protein: CASSLRLPAPGQLTGELFF.

The rearrangement joins TRBV7-8 to TRBJ1-1; 7 positions match TRBD1. Germline CDR1 SGHVS, CDR2 FQNEAQ. V shed 5 bases, J shed 6 bases, and the junction held 9 bases outside the gene matches. This CDR3 comprises 14 residues. The CDR3 sequence is CASSLLTGRPEAFF. The CDR3 nucleotides are TGTGCCAGCAGCCTACTGACAGGGCGGCCTGAAGCTTTCTTT.

With respect to this clone: A read error may account for a junction end that differs from germline. The J gene is TRBJ2-5, the V gene TRBV7-7; D is perhaps TRBD1 or TRBD2 (5 bases each). In germline, CDR1 is SSHAT, CDR2 FNYEAQ (reference sequence). This CDR3 has 14 residues. CDR3 protein: CASSLIQGGETQYF. The CDR3 region has the DNA TGTGCTAGCAGCTTAATCCAGGGCGGGGAGACCCAGTACTTC. The variable domain in full, with the rest retrieved from reference TRBV7-7 and TRBJ2-5, is GAGVSQSPRYKVTKRGQDVTLRCDPISSHATLYWYQQALGQGPEFLTYFNYEAQPDKSGLPSDRFSAERPEGSISTLTIQRTEQRDSAMYRCASSLIQGGETQYFGPGTRLLVL.

J is TRBJ2-2 and V is TRBV19; TRBD2 matches at 9 bases. The CDR3 runs to 15 residues. CDR1 and CDR2 (germline): LNHDA, SQIVND (reference sequence). The ends lost 5 bases at V and 10 bases at J; junction bases unmatched: 11. In DNA form, the CDR3 reads TGTGCCAGTAGTTTTACCCCTAGCGGGGCACAGGAGCTGTTTTTT. As protein: CASSFTPSGAQELFF.

This chain joins TRBV7-2 and TRBJ1-4; D unresolved. Germline V gene data show CDR1 as SGHTA and CDR2 as FQGNSA. Trimming left V 2 bases short and J 11 bases short, with 6 bases between. This CDR3 region has 11 residues. CDR3 loop: CASSLQRKLFF. The CDR3, as DNA: TGTGCCAGCAGCTTACAAAGGAAACTGTTTTTT.

V is TRBV7-2 and J is TRBJ2-5; D call uncertain. The CDR3 length is 16 residues. V was shortened by 7 bases and J by 2 bases, with 20 bases between the two germline ends. In germline, CDR1 is SGHTA, CDR2 FQGNSA. DNA of the CDR3: TGTGCCAGCACCGCCCGGGCAGCGTCAATGCAAGAGACCCAGTACTTC. It translates to CASTARAASMQETQYF.

The V call is TRBV18, the J call TRBJ2-5, with 9 bases fitting TRBD1. The length of the CDR3 is 15 residues. V dropped 5 bases and J dropped 3; count of bases not matched to a gene: 7. The germline gives CDR1 KGHSH, CDR2 LQKENI. CDR3 sequence (DNA): TGTGCCAGCTCAACTACAGGGGGCTCTAAAGAGACCCAGTACTTC. This codes for CASSTTGGSKETQYF.

On this clone itself: This CDR3 is also generated by other DNA sequences in the sample. This rearrangement joins TRBV11-2 to TRBJ2-7, with 11 bases aligning to TRBD2. Looked up from germline, CDR1 is SGHAT and CDR2 is FQNNGV. J lost 3 bases, V lost 5 bases, and 12 bases had no gene match. This CDR3 has 17 amino acids. The CDR3 protein is CASSERGLAGGRYEQYF. The DNA for the CDR3 is TGTGCCAGCAGCGAGAGGGGGTTAGCGGGGGGGCGCTACGAGCAGTACTTC.

This chain joins TRBV5-1 and TRBJ2-5; TRBD2 matches 14 bases. This CDR3 has 18 residues. Germline lookup yields CDR1 SGHRS and CDR2 YFSETQ. V lost 1 base, J lost 1 base, and 6 bases stayed unmatched. The CDR3, as DNA: TGCGCCAGCAGCTTGAGGGCGACTAGCGGGGGGGTCCAAGAGACCCAGTACTTC. Its translation: CASSLRATSGGVQETQYF.

The chain has TRBV19 and TRBJ2-7, with D perhaps matching TRBD2 (6 bases). V was trimmed by 3 bases and J by 0 bases, leaving 12 bases between them. The CDR3 extends over 15 amino acids. The germline gives CDR1 LNHDA, CDR2 SQIVND (reference sequence). This CDR3 is CASSIGRDSSYEQYF. The CDR3 DNA is TGTGCCAGTAGTATTGGGCGGGACTCCTCCTACGAGCAGTACTTC.